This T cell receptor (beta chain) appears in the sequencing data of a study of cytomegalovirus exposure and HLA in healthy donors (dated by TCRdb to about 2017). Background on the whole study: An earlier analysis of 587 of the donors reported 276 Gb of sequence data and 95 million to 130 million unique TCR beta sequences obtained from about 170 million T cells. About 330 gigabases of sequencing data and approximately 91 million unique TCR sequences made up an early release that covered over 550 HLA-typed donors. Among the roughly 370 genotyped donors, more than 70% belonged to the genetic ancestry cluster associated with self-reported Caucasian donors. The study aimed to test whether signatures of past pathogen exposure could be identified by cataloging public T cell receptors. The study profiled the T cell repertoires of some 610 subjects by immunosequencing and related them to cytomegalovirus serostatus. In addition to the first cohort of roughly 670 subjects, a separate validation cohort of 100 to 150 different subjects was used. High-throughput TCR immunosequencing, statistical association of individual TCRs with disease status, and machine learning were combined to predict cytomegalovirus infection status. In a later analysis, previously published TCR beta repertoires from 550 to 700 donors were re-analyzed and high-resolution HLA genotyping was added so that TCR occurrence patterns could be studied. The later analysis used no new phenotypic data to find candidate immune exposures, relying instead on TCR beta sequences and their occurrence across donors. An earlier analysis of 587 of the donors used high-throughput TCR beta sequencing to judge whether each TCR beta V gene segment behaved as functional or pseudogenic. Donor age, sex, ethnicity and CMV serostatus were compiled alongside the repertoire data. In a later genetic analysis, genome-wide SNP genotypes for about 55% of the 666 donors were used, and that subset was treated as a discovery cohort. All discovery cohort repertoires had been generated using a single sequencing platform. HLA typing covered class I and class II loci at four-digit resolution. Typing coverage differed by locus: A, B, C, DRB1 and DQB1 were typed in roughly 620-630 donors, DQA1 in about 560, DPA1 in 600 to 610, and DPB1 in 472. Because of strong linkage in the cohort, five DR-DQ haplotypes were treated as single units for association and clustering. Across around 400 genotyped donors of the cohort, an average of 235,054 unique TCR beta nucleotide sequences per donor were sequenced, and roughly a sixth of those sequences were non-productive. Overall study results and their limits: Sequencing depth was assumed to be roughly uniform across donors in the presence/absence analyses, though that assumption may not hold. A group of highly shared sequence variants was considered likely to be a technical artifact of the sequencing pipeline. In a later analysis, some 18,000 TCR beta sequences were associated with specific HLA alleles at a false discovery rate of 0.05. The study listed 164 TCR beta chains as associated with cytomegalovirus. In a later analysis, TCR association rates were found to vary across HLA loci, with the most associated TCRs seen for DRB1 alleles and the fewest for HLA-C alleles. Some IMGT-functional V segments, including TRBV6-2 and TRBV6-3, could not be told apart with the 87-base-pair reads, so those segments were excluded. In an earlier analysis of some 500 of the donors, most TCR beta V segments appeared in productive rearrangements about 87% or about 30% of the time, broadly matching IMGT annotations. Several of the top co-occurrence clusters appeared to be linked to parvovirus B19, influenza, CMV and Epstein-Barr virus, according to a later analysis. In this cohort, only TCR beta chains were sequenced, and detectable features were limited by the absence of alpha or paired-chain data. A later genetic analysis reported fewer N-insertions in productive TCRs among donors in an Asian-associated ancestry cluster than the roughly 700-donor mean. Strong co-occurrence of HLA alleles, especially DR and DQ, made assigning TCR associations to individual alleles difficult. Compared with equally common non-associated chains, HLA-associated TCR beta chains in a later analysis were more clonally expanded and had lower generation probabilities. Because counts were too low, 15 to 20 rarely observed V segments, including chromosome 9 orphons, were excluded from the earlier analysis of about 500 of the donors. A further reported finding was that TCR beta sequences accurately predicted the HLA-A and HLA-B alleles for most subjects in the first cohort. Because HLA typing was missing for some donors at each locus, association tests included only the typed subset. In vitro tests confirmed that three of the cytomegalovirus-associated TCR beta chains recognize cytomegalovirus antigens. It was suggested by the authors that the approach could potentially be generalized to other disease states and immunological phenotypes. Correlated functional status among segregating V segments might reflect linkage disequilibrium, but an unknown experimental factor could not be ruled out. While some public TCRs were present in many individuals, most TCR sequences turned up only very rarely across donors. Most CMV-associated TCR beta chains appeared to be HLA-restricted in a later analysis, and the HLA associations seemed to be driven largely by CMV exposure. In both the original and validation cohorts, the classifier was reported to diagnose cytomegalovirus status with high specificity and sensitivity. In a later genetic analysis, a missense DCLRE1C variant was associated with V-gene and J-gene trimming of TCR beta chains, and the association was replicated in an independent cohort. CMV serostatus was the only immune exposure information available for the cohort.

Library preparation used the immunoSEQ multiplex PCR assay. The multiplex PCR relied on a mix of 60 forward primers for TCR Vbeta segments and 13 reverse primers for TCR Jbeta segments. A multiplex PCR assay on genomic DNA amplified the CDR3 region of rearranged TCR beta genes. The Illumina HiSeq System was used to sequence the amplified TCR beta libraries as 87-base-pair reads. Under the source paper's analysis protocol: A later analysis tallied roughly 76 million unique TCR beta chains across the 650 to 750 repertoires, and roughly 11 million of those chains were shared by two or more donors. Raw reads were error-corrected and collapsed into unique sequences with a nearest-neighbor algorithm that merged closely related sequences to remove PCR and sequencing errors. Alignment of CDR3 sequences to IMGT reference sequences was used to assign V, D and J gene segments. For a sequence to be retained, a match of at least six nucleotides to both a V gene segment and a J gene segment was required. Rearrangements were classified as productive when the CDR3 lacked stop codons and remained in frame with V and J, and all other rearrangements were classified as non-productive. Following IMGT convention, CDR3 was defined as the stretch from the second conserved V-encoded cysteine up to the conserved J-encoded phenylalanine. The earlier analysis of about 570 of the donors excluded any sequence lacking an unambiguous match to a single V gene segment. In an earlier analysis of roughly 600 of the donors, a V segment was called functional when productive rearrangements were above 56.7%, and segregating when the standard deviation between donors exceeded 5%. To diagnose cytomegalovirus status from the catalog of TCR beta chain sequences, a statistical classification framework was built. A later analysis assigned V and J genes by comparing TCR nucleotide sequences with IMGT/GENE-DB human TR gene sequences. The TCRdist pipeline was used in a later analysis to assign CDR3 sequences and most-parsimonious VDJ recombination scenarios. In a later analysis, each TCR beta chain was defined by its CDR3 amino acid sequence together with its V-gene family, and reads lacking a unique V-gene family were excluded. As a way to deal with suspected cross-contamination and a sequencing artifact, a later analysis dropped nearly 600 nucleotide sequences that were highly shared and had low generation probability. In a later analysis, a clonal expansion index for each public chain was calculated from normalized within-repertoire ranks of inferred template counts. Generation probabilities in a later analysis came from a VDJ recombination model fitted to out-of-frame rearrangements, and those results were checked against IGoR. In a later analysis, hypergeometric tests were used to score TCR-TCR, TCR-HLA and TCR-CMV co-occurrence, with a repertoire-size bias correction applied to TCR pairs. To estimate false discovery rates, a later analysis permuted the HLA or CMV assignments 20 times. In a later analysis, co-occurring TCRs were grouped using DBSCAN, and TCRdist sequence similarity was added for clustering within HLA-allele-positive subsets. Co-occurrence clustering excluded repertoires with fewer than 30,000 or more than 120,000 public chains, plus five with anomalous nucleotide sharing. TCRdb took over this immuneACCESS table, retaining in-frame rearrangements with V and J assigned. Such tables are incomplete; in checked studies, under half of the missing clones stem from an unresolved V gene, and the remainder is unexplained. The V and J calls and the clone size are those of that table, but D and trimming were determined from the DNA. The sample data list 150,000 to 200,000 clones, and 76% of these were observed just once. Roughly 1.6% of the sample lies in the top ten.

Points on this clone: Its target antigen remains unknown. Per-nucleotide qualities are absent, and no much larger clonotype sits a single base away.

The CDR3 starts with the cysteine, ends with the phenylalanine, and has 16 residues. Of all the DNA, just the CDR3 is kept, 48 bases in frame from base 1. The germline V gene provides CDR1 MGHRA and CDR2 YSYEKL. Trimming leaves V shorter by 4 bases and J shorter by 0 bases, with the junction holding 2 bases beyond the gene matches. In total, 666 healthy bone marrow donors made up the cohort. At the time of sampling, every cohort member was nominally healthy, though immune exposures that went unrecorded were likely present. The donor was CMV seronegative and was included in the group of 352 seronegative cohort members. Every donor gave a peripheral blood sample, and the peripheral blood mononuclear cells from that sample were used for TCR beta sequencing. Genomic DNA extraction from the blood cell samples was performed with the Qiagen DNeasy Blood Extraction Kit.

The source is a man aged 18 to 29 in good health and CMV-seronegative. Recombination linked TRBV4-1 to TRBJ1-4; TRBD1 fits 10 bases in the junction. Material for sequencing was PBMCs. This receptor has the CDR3 CASSPGTGATNEKLFF. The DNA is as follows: TGCGCCAGCAGCCCAGGGACAGGGGCAACTAATGAAAAACTGTTTTTT.